This paragraph covers one T cell receptor beta chain sequence. Its antigen is unidentified. These data come from a study of long-term antiretroviral therapy in people with HIV. Per donor, at least one pre-ART and at least two post-ART PBMC samples were obtained. Prior to DNA extraction, the samples held roughly 1-10 million cryopreserved PBMC. General study findings and limits: Records did not include ART adherence, viral resistance or therapy changes.

Investigators performed immunoSEQ version v3.0 at survey level. About 35,000-50,000 T-cell genomes per sample were the sequencing target. Clones were sequenced by immunoSEQ multiplex PCR, and TCRdb holds only the in-frame ones, with some missing. The data contain about 27,000 clones, 70% to 85% of them singletons. V lost 2 bases to trimming and J lost 9 bases; unmatched junction nucleotides: 6. This CDR3 spans 14 amino acids. The germline gives CDR1 MDHEN, CDR2 SYDVKM. The sequences come from unsorted PBMCs, collected 0.8 years before starting antiretroviral therapy. This chain links TRBV28 with TRBJ2-1, with 8 bases matching TRBD1. This receptor was obtained from a man aged 18 to 29 with HIV. CDR3 loop: CASSLIRGLAEQFF. CDR3 nucleotide sequence: TGTGCCAGCAGTTTAATCAGGGGGCTGGCTGAGCAGTTCTTC.